The 16 T cell receptor beta chains given below trace back to one sample, sequenced in a study of T cell responses to AZD1222 COVID-19 vaccine. Method: immunoSEQ multiplex PCR; TCRdb's copy keeps in-frame clones and lacks some. This sample yields 90,000 to 130,000 clones, of which roughly 90% are seen a single time; about 7.8% belongs to the top ten. Source: peripheral blood, taken on day 0 of AZD1222 vaccination. The receptor source for this set is an adult in good health.

The V and J genes are TRBV5-1 and TRBJ1-1; D gene ambiguous. The V end was cut by 0 bases, the J end by 5 bases, with 14 bases between. Germline loops: CDR1 SGHRS, CDR2 YFSETQ. The CDR3 is 15 amino acids. The CDR3 DNA reads TGCGCCAGCAGCTTGGATCGTGTGTTGGGAACTGAAGCTTTCTTT. Translated, it gives CASSLDRVLGTEAFF.

This chain joins TRBV4-1 and TRBJ1-1; D call uncertain. Germline-derived CDR1 and CDR2 are MGHRA and YSYEKL. The CDR3 length is 15 residues. V lost 3 bases and J 3 bases, leaving 14 bases between the germline ends. DNA for the CDR3: TGCGCCAGCAGCCAGTACGTAGGGAGGGACACTGAAGCTTTCTTT. Translation: CASSQYVGRDTEAFF.

V and J are TRBV27 and TRBJ2-1; TRBD2 matches at 8 bases. This CDR3 spans 15 amino acids. Germline CDR1 and CDR2: MNHEY and SMNVEV (reference sequence). With V trimmed by 3 bases and J by 8 bases, 9 bases remained unmatched. The CDR3 here is CASSLAGGTSDEQFF. The CDR3 DNA is TGTGCCAGCAGTTTGGCGGGGGGCACGTCGGATGAGCAGTTCTTC.

V and J are TRBV3-1 (or the pseudogene TRBV3-2) and TRBJ2-7; no clear D gene. The CDR3 consists of 13 residues. Deletions cut 8 bases from V and 1 base from J, with 12 bases between. CDR1 and CDR2 (germline): LGHDT, YNNKEL (reference sequence). The CDR3 loop is CASQAGVSYEQYF. The CDR3 DNA is TGTGCCAGCCAGGCCGGAGTTTCCTACGAGCAGTACTTC.

The chain couples TRBV6-5 to TRBJ1-6; D is unclear. The CDR3 sequence is 15 residues long. V dropped 2 bases and J dropped 6 bases, with 11 bases sitting between them. Germline CDR1 is MNHEY and CDR2 is SVGAGI. CDR3 nucleotides: TGTGCCAGCAGTTACCGGCCGTCCCCTAATTCACCCCTCCACTTT. Its translation: CASSYRPSPNSPLHF.

V usage is TRBV30 and J usage is TRBJ1-1; tentative D call: TRBD1 (5 bases). The CDR3 spans 15 residues. V lost 5 bases and J 2 bases, leaving 18 bases between the germline ends. Germline CDR1 and CDR2: GTSNPN and SVGIG (reference sequence). Written as DNA, the CDR3 is TGTGCCTGGGGGCCTACCTGGGGGTCCAACACTGAAGCTTTCTTT. This gives the protein CAWGPTWGSNTEAFF.

This rearrangement joins TRBV7-9 to TRBJ1-2; D remains ambiguous. There are 13 residues in the CDR3. Germline CDR1 SEHNR, CDR2 FQNEAQ (reference sequence). Trimming pared 2 bases from V and 0 bases from J, leaving 4 bases between. The CDR3, as DNA: TGTGCCAGCAGCTTAAGGGCTAACTATGGCTACACCTTC. Its protein product is CASSLRANYGYTF.

The J gene is TRBJ2-1, the V gene TRBV18; no clear D. In germline, CDR1 is KGHSH, CDR2 LQKENI. The CDR3 totals 13 residues. Trimming shortened V by 2 bases and J by 4 bases, and 6 bases separated the two germline ends. Here the CDR3 DNA reads TGTGCCAGCTCACCAAGGAGTTACAATGAGCAGTTCTTC. The encoded protein is CASSPRSYNEQFF.

This chain joins TRBV30 and TRBJ1-6; TRBD1 matches at 11 bases. J was trimmed by 7 bases and V by 4 bases; bases with no gene match: 3. The V gene's germline CDR1 is GTSNPN and CDR2 SVGIG (reference sequence). The CDR3 length is 14 residues. The CDR3 loop is CAWTGQGANSPLHF. CDR3 in DNA: TGTGCCTGGACCGGACAGGGGGCCAATTCACCCCTCCACTTT.

In this sample, this clone turned up once. The genes are TRBV5-5 and TRBJ2-3, with D perhaps TRBD2 (5 bases). The V and J ends lost 1 base and 0 bases respectively, with 9 bases between them. The CDR3 has 15 residues. From germline, CDR1 is SGHKS and CDR2 YYEKEE (reference sequence). CDR3 DNA: TGTGCCAGCAGCTTGATCGGGGTGAGCACAGATACGCAGTATTTT. Protein: CASSLIGVSTDTQYF.

The genes are TRBV11-1 and TRBJ2-7, with a possible D match to TRBD2 (5 bases). Trimming left V 0 bases short and J 0 bases short, with 15 bases between. From germline, CDR1 is SGHAT and CDR2 FQDESV (reference sequence). CDR3 size: 17 residues. CDR3 sequence: CASSLAGGSTSSYEQYF. In DNA form, the CDR3 reads TGTGCCAGCAGCTTAGCAGGCGGGTCCACCAGCTCCTACGAGCAGTACTTC.

This chain links TRBV18 with TRBJ1-2; D might be TRBD1 (5 bases). The CDR3 is 13 residues long. Germline values: CDR1 KGHSH, CDR2 LQKENI. The ends were cut back, 2 bases at V and 10 bases at J, with 14 bases in the middle. The CDR3 sequence is CASSPGADWDYTF. The CDR3, as DNA: TGTGCCAGCTCACCAGGGGCGGACTGGGACTACACCTTC. The whole variable domain, remainder taken from reference TRBV18 and TRBJ1-2, is NAGVMQNPRHLVRRRGQEARLRCSPMKGHSHVYWYRQLPEEGLKFMVYLQKENIIDESGMPKERFSAEFPKEGPSILRIQQVVRGDSAAYFCASSPGADWDYTFGSGTRLTVV.

The gene calls are TRBV5-4 and TRBJ2-7; TRBD1 aligns across 10 bases. The germline V gene encodes CDR1 SGHNT and CDR2 YYREEE (reference sequence). The ends lost 5 bases at V and 4 bases at J; junction bases unmatched: 6. This CDR3 spans 14 amino acids. CDR3 nucleotide sequence: TGTGCCAGCAGGTGGGGACAGGGGCAATACGAGCAGTACTTC. Translating gives CASRWGQGQYEQYF.

This chain joins TRBV10-2 and TRBJ1-5; no firm D call. The CDR3 sequence is 13 residues long. Germline loops: CDR1 WSHSY, CDR2 SAAADI. Trimming shortened V by 5 bases and J by 7 bases, and 12 bases separated the two germline ends. The CDR3 nucleotides read TGCGCCAGCAGTCAACGGGGTGAACAGCCCCAGCATTTT. This sequence encodes CASSQRGEQPQHF.

The chain combines TRBV9 with TRBJ2-1; D gene uncertain. The V end lost 1 base, the J end lost 4 bases, and 0 bases lay between the germline ends. The CDR3 loop spans 11 amino acids. Germline V CDR1 and CDR2: SGDLS, YYNGEE. In DNA, the CDR3 is TGTGCCAGCAGCGTATACAATGAGCAGTTCTTC. Its protein is CASSVYNEQFF.

This chain uses TRBV20-1 with TRBJ2-1; a weak D match, TRBD1 (6 bases). The V and J ends lost 7 bases and 7 bases respectively, with 11 bases between them. The CDR3 length is 11 residues. CDR1 is DFQATT, CDR2 SNEGSKA, per germline (reference sequence). The CDR3 coding sequence is TGCAGTGGTGAACAGGGTAATGAGCAGTTCTTC. Amino acids: CSGEQGNEQFF.